One sample yielded the 20 T cell receptor beta chains listed below, sequenced in a study of blood T cell repertoires in COVID-19 (dated by TCRdb to about 2020). Library construction relied on the immunoSEQ multiplex PCR assay. TCRdb re-hosts the immuneACCESS table, in-frame sequences only. Its copies lack some clones; in the studies checked, an unresolved V gene accounts for under half of them, and the cause for the rest is not known. This sample holds tens of thousands of clones; almost 90% were observed only once. The top ten clonotypes cover roughly 5% of the sample. Sequenced sample: peripheral blood. The source of these receptors is a woman in her 70s with active COVID-19.

The V gene is TRBV7-3, the J gene TRBJ2-7; 10 bases fit TRBD1. Germline-derived CDR1 and CDR2 are SGHTA and FQGTGA. With 8 bases clipped from V and 5 bases from J, the junction kept 3 bases outside the gene matches. The CDR3 is made up of 12 amino acids. The CDR3 DNA reads as TGTGCCAGCGGACAGGGGGTTAACGAGCAGTACTTC. Protein product: CASGQGVNEQYF.

For the CDR3, the DNA is TGTGCCAGCAGTGGGTTTGGAGCGGGGGCCTTGGAGACCCAGTACTTC. Translation gives CASSGFGAGALETQYF. The chain links TRBV6-1 to TRBJ2-5, with TRBD2 identical over 8 bases. The V gene end was trimmed by 4 bases and the J gene end by 5 bases; junction bases not matched to a gene: 12. The CDR3 covers 16 residues. Germline CDR1 and CDR2: MNHNS and SASEGT.

The chain joins TRBV9 to TRBJ2-1; weak D call: TRBD1 (5 bases). V lost 6 bases and J 5 bases, leaving 12 bases between the germline ends. Germline CDR1 and CDR2: SGDLS and YYNGEE. The CDR3 is 13 amino acids. The CDR3 nucleotides are TGTGCCAGCAACCAGGGATTCGACAATGAGCAGTTCTTC. It specifies CASNQGFDNEQFF.

V and J are TRBV11-3 and TRBJ1-2, with 9 bases lining up with TRBD1. Trimming cost V 2 bases and J 6 bases; bases outside gene matches: 7. The CDR3 is 15 residues long. CDR1 SGHNT and CDR2 YENEEA come from the germline V gene. The CDR3 region is CASSLSFGQGNGYTF. CDR3 sequence (DNA): TGTGCCAGCAGCTTATCCTTTGGACAGGGGAATGGCTACACCTTC.

The rearrangement joins TRBV19 to TRBJ2-1, with 15 nucleotides matching TRBD2. Germline trimming cut 8 bases from V and 14 bases from J; bases unmatched to any gene: 4. Germline CDR1 reads LNHDA; CDR2 reads SQIVND (reference sequence). CDR3 length equals 12 residues. CDR3 loop: CASRTSGGVEFF. The CDR3 DNA reads TGTGCCAGTCGGACTAGCGGGGGGGTGGAGTTCTTC.

The chain uses TRBV30 and TRBJ1-2; 10 bases are a match to TRBD1. V shed 4 bases, J shed 4 bases, and the junction held 9 bases outside the gene matches. This CDR3 comprises 15 residues. Germline V gene data show CDR1 as GTSNPN and CDR2 as SVGIG (reference sequence). CDR3 in DNA: TGTGCCTGGACCTCAAAGGGGACAGGGGTCTATGGCTACACCTTC. This codes for CAWTSKGTGVYGYTF.

The chain uses TRBV28 and TRBJ1-2; 7 positions match TRBD1. Germline V CDR1 and CDR2: MDHEN, SYDVKM. The J segment lost 4 bases and the V segment lost 8 bases, leaving 7 bases of the junction unmatched. The CDR3 loop spans 13 amino acids. The CDR3 loop reads CASLYRGTYGYTF. The CDR3 region has the DNA TGTGCCAGCCTATACAGGGGAACCTATGGCTACACCTTC.

The chain is built from TRBV19 and TRBJ2-3, with D possibly TRBD1 on 5 matching bases. The CDR3 has 15 amino acids. V was pared by 5 bases and J by 6 bases, with 18 bases between. Germline V lookup: CDR1 LNHDA, CDR2 SQIVND (reference sequence). CDR3 residues: CASSGAGPPADTQYF. Here the CDR3 DNA reads TGTGCCAGTAGTGGAGCAGGGCCCCCTGCGGATACGCAGTATTTT.

The chain links TRBV6-4 to TRBJ2-3, with 9 nucleotides matching TRBD2. Germline V CDR1 and CDR2: MRHNA, SNTAGT. The CDR3 is 16 amino acids. V gave up 3 bases and J gave up 2 bases; unmatched junction bases: 6. CDR3 sequence (DNA): TGTGCCAGCAGTGAAGGGCTAGCGGGGACCACAGATACGCAGTATTTT. Protein sequence: CASSEGLAGTTDTQYF.

There are a few counts of this clone. CDR3: CATSDKGYRGVDEQFF. The CDR3 DNA reads TGTGCCACCAGTGACAAAGGATACAGGGGGGTCGATGAGCAGTTCTTC. V gene TRBV24-1 combines with J gene TRBJ2-1; 8 bases align to TRBD1. The junction had 12 bases not matched to a gene; V was cut back by 4 bases and J by 8 bases. Germline values: CDR1 KGHDR, CDR2 SFDVKD. The CDR3 sequence is 16 residues long.

This chain joins TRBV2 and TRBJ2-7; maybe TRBD1 (6 bases). The V gene lost 6 bases and the J gene lost 2 bases, with 14 bases spanning the gap. Germline-derived CDR1 and CDR2 are SNHLY and FYNNEI. The CDR3 totals 14 residues. The CDR3 region has the DNA TGTGCCAGCAGCCGGGACACTATGGCCTACGAGCAGTACTTC. Its protein is CASSRDTMAYEQYF.

This chain links TRBV7-3 with TRBJ2-2, with unresolved D. The V end was cut by 1 base, the J end by 4 bases, with 7 bases between. The CDR3 length is 14 residues. Per the germline V gene, CDR1 is SGHTA and CDR2 is FQGTGA. CDR3 coding DNA: TGTGCCAGCAGCTTAATGTCCGTCACCGGGGAGCTGTTTTTT. It encodes CASSLMSVTGELFF.

The chain links TRBV18 to TRBJ2-3, with 7 nucleotides matching TRBD2. V was clipped by 3 bases and J by 9 bases; unmatched bases: 6. CDR1 is KGHSH and CDR2 is LQKENI in the germline V gene. This CDR3 has 13 amino acids. The DNA of the CDR3 is TGTGCCAGCTCACCGGGGGGGTCAAGAACGCAGTATTTT. Translated: CASSPGGSRTQYF.

This rearrangement joins TRBV28 to TRBJ2-5; tentative D call: TRBD1 (5 bases). Germline V lookup: CDR1 MDHEN, CDR2 SYDVKM. The CDR3 contains 14 residues. V shed 5 bases and J shed 4 bases, with 14 bases lying between them. In DNA, the CDR3 is TGTGCCAGCAGTGACCCAGGGTGGCCAGAGACCCAGTACTTC. Protein product: CASSDPGWPETQYF.

The chain carries TRBV11-3 and TRBJ2-3; TRBD2 matches 9 bases. J gave up 6 bases and V 4 bases, and 5 bases lay outside the gene matches. The CDR3 covers 14 residues. The germline V gene has CDR1 SGHNT and CDR2 YENEEA. Here the CDR3 DNA reads TGTGCCAGCAGCTGGGGACTAGCTGGGGATACGCAGTATTTT. Translating gives CASSWGLAGDTQYF.

The CDR3 reads CATSRSVSEAFF. CDR3 nucleotide sequence: TGTGCCACCAGCAGATCCGTCTCTGAAGCTTTCTTT. This chain links TRBV15 with TRBJ1-1, with D hard to call. The CDR3 length is 12 residues. Germline V CDR1 and CDR2: LNHNV, YYDKDF (reference sequence). Trimming cost V 2 bases and J 6 bases, with 7 bases left between them. The full variable domain, in which reference TRBV15 and TRBJ1-1 provide the parts outside the CDR3, is DAMVIQNPRYQVTQFGKPVTLSCSQTLNHNVMYWYQQKSSQAPKLLFHYYDKDFNNEADTPDNFQSRRPNTSFCFLDIRSPGLGDTAMYLCATSRSVSEAFFGQGTRLTVV.

This rearrangement joins TRBV5-4 to TRBJ2-1; TRBD1 agrees at 10 bases. This CDR3 has 15 amino acids. The junction had 9 bases not matched to a gene; V was cut back by 4 bases and J by 8 bases. Germline CDR1 SGHNT, CDR2 YYREEE (reference sequence). In DNA form, the CDR3 reads TGTGCCAGCAGCCCCCGGGACAGGGGTATGCATGAGCAGTTCTTC. This encodes CASSPRDRGMHEQFF. Using reference TRBV5-4 and TRBJ2-1 for the parts outside the CDR3, the full variable domain is ETGVTQSPTHLIKTRGQQVTLRCSSQSGHNTVSWYQQALGQGPQFIFQYYREEENGRGNFPPRFSGLQFPNYSSELNVNALELDDSALYLCASSPRDRGMHEQFFGPGTRLTVL.

This chain connects TRBV15 to TRBJ1-2; perhaps TRBD1 as D (5 bases). Germline CDR1 reads LNHNV; CDR2 reads YYDKDF (reference sequence). The CDR3 is 15 residues long. Trimming removed 1 base at V and 6 bases at J, with 15 bases between. The CDR3 DNA follows: TGTGCCACCAGCAGAGGCGGAACGGGGGGTGATGGCTACACCTTC. Translation: CATSRGGTGGDGYTF. Complete variable domain (other parts from reference TRBV15 and TRBJ1-2): DAMVIQNPRYQVTQFGKPVTLSCSQTLNHNVMYWYQQKSSQAPKLLFHYYDKDFNNEADTPDNFQSRRPNTSFCFLDIRSPGLGDTAMYLCATSRGGTGGDGYTFGSGTRLTVV.

The chain employs TRBV9 and TRBJ2-3, with 11 bases lining up with TRBD1. Germline CDR1 is SGDLS and CDR2 is YYNGEE. The CDR3 has 16 residues. V shed 2 bases, J shed 5 bases, and the junction held 7 bases outside the gene matches. CDR3 nucleotide sequence: TGTGCCAGCAGCGTGGACAGGGGGCAATTAGGAGATACGCAGTATTTT. Amino acid sequence: CASSVDRGQLGDTQYF.

The chain couples TRBV19 to TRBJ1-1; D may be TRBD1 (5 bases). Germline CDR1 reads LNHDA; CDR2 reads SQIVND (reference sequence). CDR3 length equals 14 residues. The V gene lost 3 bases and the J gene lost 1 base, with 9 bases spanning the gap. The chain's CDR3 is CASSMTVGNTEAFF. DNA for the CDR3: TGTGCCAGTAGTATGACAGTCGGGAACACTGAAGCTTTCTTT.